The T cell receptor beta chain under discussion was sequenced for a study of Ad26.COV2.S vaccination and SARS-CoV-2 variants. At the level of the study: Intramuscular Ad26.COV2.S at 5x10^10 or 1x10^11 viral particles. Points from the study as a whole: Vaccinees showed greater spike-specific TCR breadth than placebo recipients. An underestimation of total T cell responses may have resulted from the TCR breadth and depth analyses.

Assay used: immunoSEQ multiplex PCR; TCRdb lists only in-frame clones, some missing. The data contain about 440,000 clones, about 92% of them singletons. This CDR3 is 16 amino acids long. The V end lost 6 bases, the J end lost 6 bases, and 24 bases lay between the germline ends. Germline-derived CDR1 and CDR2 are SGHTA and FQGNSA. A remark on this clone: What it binds is not known.

Treatment defined: approximately 18 received Ad26.COV2.S at low or high dose, single or two shots; 5 received placebo; per-sample allocation not given. Collection of samples fell on day 63 after the first vaccine or placebo injection. The sequenced sample was peripheral blood, obtained in a trial of Ad26.COV2.S vaccine versus placebo. The genes are TRBV7-2 and TRBJ2-7, with a possible D match to TRBD2 (6 bases). The receptor comes from a person between 18 and 59 years old who received the Ad26.COV2.S COVID-19 vaccine or a placebo. CDR3 region: CASRKARAGGLSEQYF. The CDR3 coding sequence is TGTGCCAGCAGAAAGGCTCGAGCGGGCGGATTAAGCGAGCAGTACTTC.